This TCR beta chain was retrieved from a study of blood T cell repertoires in COVID-19 (dated by TCRdb to the early 2020s). At the level of the whole study: The collaborator samples originated in the United States, Italy and Spain and spanned the acute and convalescent phases of COVID-19. The prospective study material was composed of cDNA or gDNA derived from T cells, B-cell-depleted T cells, or PBMCs. A de-identified subject ID, COVID-19 status, age in years and sex were almost always included in the sample metadata. Where available, HLA class I and class II types were obtained from metadata supplied by the sample provider rather than from assay-based typing. The repertoires were released in a freely available public database meant as a resource for research on the immune response to SARS-CoV-2. The samples were drawn from the first 160 participants of the ongoing ImmuneRACE study and from about 1,200 subjects provided by 6 global collaborators. Subjects who had been exposed to COVID-19, were actively infected with it, or had recovered from it provided the deeply sampled blood TCRbeta repertoires that made up the dataset.

Results the study describes overall, beyond this receptor: The amount of clinical and demographic metadata varied by source and participant and was provided uncurated.

Relative to germline, V is 0 bases shorter and J is 4 bases shorter, with 13 bases between their ends. The germline V gene (reference sequence) specifies LGHDT as CDR1 and YNNKEL as CDR2. The CDR3, from cysteine to phenylalanine, totals 17 residues. Left in the record is the CDR3 DNA by itself, 51 bases read in frame from the first base. Of note for this clone: The specificity of this receptor is unknown. No much larger clone exists at a distance of one base, and base qualities are not known.

Participants in the prospective study were aged roughly 18 to 100 years, lived in approximately 26 United States geographic areas, and enrolled through a virtual design. Cohort assignment in the prospective study relied on participant-reported clinical history from a screening survey and a study questionnaire. For ImmuneRACE Cohort 3, a participant was defined as recovered based on two consecutive negative NP/OP PCR tests, clearance by a healthcare professional, or resolution of symptoms. Each participant in the prospective study had whole blood, serum and a nasopharyngeal or oropharyngeal swab collected by mobile phlebotomists. Prospective study participants could optionally give additional blood draws and questionnaires over an approximately two-month period. Blood samples from the prospective study were shipped frozen or at room temperature prior to DNA extraction. The immunoSEQ Assay, a bias-controlled multiplex PCR, was used to amplify TCRbeta CDR3 regions from genomic DNA. The published analysis was carried out like this. Within the assay, amplification of reference gene primers was used to estimate how many nucleated cells each sample contained. Sequence reads were collapsed and filtered to measure the absolute abundance of every unique TCRbeta CDR3 rearrangement. For each sample, productive Simpson clonality was calculated as the square root of Simpson's diversity index across productive rearrangements. TCRdb holds this immuneACCESS table with in-frame rearrangements only. Some clones are missing; in checked studies, unresolved V genes explain under half, and the rest has no known cause. Clonal size and the V and J genes are those of that table, whereas D and trimming came from the DNA. This sample lists approximately 210,000 clones; more than 70% were detected once. Around 8.9% of the sample comes from the top ten.

The sequence is built from TRBV3-1 (or the pseudogene TRBV3-2) and TRBJ1-6; possibly the D gene is TRBD1, per 6 matching bases. The sample taken for sequencing was PBMCs or T cells enriched from blood (not recorded which). The clonotype originates from a woman aged 18 to 35 who had recovered from COVID-19. CDR3 region: CASSQERARGYNSPLHF. The base sequence is TGTGCCAGCAGCCAAGAGAGGGCGAGGGGGTATAATTCACCCCTCCACTTT.